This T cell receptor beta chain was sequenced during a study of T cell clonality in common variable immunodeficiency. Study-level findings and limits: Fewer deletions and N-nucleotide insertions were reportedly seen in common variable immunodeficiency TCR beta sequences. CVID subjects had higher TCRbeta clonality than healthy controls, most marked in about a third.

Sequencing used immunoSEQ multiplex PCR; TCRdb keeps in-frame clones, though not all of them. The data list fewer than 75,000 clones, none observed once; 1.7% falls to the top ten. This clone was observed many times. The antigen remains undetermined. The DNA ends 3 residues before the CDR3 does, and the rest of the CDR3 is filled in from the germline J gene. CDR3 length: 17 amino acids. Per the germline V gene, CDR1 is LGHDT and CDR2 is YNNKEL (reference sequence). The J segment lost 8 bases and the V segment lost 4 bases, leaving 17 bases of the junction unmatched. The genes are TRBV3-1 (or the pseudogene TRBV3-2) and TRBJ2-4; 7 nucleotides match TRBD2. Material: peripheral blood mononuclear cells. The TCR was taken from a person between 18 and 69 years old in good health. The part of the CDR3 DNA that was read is TGTGCCAGCAGCCTCTGGCAGGGAGCGGGGAGGAGTGACATT. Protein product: CASSLWQGAGRSDI. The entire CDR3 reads CASSLWQGAGRSDIQYF.